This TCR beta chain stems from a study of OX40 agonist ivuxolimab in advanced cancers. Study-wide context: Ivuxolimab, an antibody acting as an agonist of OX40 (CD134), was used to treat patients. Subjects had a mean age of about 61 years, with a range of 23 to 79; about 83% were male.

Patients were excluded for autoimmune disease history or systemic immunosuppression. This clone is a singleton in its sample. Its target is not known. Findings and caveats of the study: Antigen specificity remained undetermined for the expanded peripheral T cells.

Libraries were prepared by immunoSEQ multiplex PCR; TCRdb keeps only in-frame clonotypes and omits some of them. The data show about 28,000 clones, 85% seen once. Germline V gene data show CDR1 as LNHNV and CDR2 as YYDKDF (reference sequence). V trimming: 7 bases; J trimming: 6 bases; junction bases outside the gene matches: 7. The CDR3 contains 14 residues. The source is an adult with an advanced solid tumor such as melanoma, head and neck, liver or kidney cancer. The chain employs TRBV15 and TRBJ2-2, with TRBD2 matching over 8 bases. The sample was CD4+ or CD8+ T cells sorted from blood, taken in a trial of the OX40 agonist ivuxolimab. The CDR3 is CATTEAGGSGELFF. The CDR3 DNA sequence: TGTGCCACCACCGAGGCGGGGGGCTCCGGGGAGCTGTTTTTT.